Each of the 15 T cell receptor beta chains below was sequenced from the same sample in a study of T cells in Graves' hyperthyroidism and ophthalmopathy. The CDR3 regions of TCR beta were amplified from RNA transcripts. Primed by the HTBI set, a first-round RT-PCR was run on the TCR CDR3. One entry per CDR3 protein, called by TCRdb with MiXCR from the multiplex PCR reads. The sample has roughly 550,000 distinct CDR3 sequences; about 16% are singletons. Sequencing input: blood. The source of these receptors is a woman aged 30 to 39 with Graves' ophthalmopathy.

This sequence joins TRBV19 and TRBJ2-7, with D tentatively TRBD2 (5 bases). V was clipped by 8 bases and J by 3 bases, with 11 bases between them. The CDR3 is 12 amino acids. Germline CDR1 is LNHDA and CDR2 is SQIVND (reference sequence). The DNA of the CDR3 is TGTGCCAGTCGCGGGCCATTCTACGAGCAGTACTTC. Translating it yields CASRGPFYEQYF.

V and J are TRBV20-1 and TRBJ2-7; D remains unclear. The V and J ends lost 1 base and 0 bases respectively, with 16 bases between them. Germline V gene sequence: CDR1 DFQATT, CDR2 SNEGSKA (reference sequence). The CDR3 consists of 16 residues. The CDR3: CSARADSSASSYEQYF. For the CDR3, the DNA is TGCAGTGCTAGAGCCGATTCGAGCGCCAGCTCCTACGAGCAGTACTTC.

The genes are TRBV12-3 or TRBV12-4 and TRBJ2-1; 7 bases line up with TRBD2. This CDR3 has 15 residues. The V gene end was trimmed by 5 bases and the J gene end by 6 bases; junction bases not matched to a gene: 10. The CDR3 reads CASSTPGGPVNEQFF. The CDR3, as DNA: TGTGCCAGCAGTACTCCGGGAGGACCGGTCAATGAGCAGTTCTTC.

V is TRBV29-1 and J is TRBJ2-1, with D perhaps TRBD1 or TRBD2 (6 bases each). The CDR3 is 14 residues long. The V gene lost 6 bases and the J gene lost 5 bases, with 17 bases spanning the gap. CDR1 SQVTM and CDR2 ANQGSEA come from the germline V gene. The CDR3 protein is CSVGAGTSNNEQFF. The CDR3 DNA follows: TGCAGCGTGGGGGCCGGGACTTCTAACAATGAGCAGTTCTTC.

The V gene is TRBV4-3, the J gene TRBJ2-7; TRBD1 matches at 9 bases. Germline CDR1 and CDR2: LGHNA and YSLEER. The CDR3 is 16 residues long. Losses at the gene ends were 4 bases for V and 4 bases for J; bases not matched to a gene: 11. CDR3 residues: CASSPRPTGGSYEQYF. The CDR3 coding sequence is TGCGCCAGCAGCCCCCGCCCGACAGGGGGATCGTACGAGCAGTACTTC.

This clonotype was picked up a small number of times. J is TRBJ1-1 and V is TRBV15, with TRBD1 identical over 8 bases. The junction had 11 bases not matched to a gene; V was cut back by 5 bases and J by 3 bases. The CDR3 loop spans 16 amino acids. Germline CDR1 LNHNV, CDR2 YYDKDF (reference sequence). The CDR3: CATSSGETGGHTEAFF. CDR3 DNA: TGTGCCACCAGCTCCGGAGAAACAGGGGGTCACACTGAAGCTTTCTTT. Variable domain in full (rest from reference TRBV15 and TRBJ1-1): DAMVIQNPRYQVTQFGKPVTLSCSQTLNHNVMYWYQQKSSQAPKLLFHYYDKDFNNEADTPDNFQSRRPNTSFCFLDIRSPGLGDTAMYLCATSSGETGGHTEAFFGQGTRLTVV.

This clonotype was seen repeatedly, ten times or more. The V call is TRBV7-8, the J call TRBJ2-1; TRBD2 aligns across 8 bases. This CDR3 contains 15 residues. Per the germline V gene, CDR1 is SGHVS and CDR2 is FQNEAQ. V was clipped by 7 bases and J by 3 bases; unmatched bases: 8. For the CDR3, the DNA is TGTGCCAGCATTTTTGACGGGGGGGGCTACAATGAGCAGTTCTTC. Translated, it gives CASIFDGGGYNEQFF.

CDR3 protein: CASSIRLAGVRQETQYF. CDR3 bases: TGTGCCAGTAGTATACGGCTAGCGGGAGTAAGACAAGAGACCCAGTACTTC. The chain couples TRBV19 to TRBJ2-5; TRBD2 matches at 10 bases. CDR1 is LNHDA and CDR2 is SQIVND in the germline V gene (reference sequence). V trimming: 2 bases; J trimming: 2 bases; junction bases outside the gene matches: 8. This CDR3 has 17 residues.

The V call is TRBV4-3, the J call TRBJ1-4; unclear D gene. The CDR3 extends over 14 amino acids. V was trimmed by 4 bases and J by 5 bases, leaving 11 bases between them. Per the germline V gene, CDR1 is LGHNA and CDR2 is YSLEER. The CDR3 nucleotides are TGCGCCAGCAGCCTTCAGGTCTTGAATGAAAAACTGTTTTTT. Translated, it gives CASSLQVLNEKLFF.

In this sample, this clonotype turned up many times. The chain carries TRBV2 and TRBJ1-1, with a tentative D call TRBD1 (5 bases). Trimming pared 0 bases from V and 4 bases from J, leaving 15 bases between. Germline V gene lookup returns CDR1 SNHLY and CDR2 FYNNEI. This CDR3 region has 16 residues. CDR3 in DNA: TGTGCCAGCAGTGAAGCGCTGGGGGGGGGTAGCACTGAAGCTTTCTTT. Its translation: CASSEALGGGSTEAFF.

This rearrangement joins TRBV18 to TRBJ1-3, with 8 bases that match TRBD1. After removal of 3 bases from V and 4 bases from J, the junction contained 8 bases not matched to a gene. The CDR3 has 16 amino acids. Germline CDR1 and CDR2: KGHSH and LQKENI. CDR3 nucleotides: TGTGCCAGCTCACCTAACCTCGGGACAGGCGGAAACACCATATATTTT. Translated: CASSPNLGTGGNTIYF.

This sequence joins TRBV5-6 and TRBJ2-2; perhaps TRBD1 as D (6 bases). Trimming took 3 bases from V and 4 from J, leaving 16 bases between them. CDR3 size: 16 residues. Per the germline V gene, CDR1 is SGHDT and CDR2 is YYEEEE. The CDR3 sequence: CASSWPSGAPTGELFF. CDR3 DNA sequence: TGTGCCAGCAGCTGGCCTTCAGGGGCGCCCACCGGGGAGCTGTTTTTT.

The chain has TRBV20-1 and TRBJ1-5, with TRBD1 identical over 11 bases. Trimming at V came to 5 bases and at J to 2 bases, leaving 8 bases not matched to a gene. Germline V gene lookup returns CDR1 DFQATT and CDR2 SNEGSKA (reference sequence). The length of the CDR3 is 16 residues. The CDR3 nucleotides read TGCAGTGCTGACTTGGGACAGGGGGGAGGCAATCAGCCCCAGCATTTT. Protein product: CSADLGQGGGNQPQHF.

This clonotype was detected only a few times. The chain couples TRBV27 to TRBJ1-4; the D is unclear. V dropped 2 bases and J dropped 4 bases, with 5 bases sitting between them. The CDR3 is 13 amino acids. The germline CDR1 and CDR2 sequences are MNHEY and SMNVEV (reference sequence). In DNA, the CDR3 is TGTGCCAGCAGTTTAACCCTTAATGAAAAACTGTTTTTT. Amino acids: CASSLTLNEKLFF.

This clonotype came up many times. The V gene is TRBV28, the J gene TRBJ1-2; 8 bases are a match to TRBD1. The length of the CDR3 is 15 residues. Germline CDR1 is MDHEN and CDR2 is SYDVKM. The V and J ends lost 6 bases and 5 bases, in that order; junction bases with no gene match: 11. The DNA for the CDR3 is TGTGCCAGCAGGGGACAGGTGGGGTCCTCTTATGGCTACACCTTC. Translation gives CASRGQVGSSYGYTF.